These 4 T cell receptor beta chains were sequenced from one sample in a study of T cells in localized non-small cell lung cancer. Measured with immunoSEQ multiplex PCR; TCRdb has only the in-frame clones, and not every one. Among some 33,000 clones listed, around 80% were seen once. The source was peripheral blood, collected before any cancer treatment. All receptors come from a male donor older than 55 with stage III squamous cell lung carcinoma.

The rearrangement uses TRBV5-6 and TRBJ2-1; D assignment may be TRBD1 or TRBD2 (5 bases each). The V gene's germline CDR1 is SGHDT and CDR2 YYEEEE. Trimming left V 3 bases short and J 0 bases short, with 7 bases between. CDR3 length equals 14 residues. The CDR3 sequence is CASSWGFSYNEQFF. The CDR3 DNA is TGTGCCAGCAGCTGGGGGTTCTCCTACAATGAGCAGTTCTTC.

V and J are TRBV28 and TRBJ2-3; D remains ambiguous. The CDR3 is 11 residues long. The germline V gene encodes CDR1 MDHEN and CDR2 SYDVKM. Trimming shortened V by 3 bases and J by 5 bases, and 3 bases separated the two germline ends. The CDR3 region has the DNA TGTGCCAGCAGTTTTCGAGATACGCAGTATTTT. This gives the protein CASSFRDTQYF.

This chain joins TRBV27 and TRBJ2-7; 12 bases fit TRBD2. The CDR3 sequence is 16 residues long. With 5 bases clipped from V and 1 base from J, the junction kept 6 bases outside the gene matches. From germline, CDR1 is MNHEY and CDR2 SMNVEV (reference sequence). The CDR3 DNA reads TGTGCCAGCAGTGCCTGGACTAGCGGGGTTTCCTACGAGCAGTACTTC. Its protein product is CASSAWTSGVSYEQYF.

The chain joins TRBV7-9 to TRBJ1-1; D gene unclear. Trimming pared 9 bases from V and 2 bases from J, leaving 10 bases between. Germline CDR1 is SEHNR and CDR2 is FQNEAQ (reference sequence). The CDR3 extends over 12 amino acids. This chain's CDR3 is CASMTRNTEAFF. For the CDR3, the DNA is TGTGCCAGTATGACGAGAAACACTGAAGCTTTCTTT.